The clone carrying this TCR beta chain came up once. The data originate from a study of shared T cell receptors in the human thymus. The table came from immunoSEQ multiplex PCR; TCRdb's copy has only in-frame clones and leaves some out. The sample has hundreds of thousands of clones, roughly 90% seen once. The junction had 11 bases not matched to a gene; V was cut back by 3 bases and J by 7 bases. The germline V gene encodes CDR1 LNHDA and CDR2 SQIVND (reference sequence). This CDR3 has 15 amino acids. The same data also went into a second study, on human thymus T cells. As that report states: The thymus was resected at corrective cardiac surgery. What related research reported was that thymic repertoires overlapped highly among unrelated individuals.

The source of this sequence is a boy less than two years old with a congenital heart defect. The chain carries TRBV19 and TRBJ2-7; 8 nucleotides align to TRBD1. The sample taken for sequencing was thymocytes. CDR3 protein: CASSMRGQGMREQYF. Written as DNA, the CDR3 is TGTGCCAGTAGTATGAGAGGACAGGGTATGCGAGAGCAGTACTTC.